These 19 T cell receptor beta chains came from one sample sequenced in a study of cytotoxic CD8 clonotypes in ibrutinib-treated CLL (dated by TCRdb to the early 2020s). Library preparation employed the immunoSEQ multiplex PCR assay. The immuneACCESS repertoire file appears here via TCRdb, limited to in-frame rearrangements. These files lack a portion of the clones; in checked studies, under half of the deficit traces to unresolved V genes, and the cause of the others is not known. The sample yields roughly 29,000 clones; 57% were counted once. The top ten hold 5% to 6% of the sample. This specimen was PBMCs, taken before ibrutinib treatment. These receptors originate from a human donor with chronic lymphocytic leukemia.

This chain links TRBV6-1 with TRBJ2-7; D perhaps matches TRBD2 (6 bases). Germline V gives CDR1 MNHNS, CDR2 SASEGT. The CDR3 consists of 14 residues. Trimming pared 7 bases from V and 1 base from J, leaving 14 bases between. Here the CDR3 reads CASTQPGGSYEQYF. CDR3 DNA sequence: TGTGCCAGCACTCAACCCGGGGGTTCCTACGAGCAGTACTTC.

The chain employs TRBV6-1 and TRBJ1-1; D not certain. V lost 6 bases, J lost 0 bases, and 8 bases lay in between. This CDR3 is built from 13 residues. CDR1 and CDR2 from the germline V gene are MNHNS and SASEGT. CDR3 coding DNA: TGTGCCAGCAGCCCCAGGCTGAACACTGAAGCTTTCTTT. Protein product: CASSPRLNTEAFF.

The genes are TRBV11-3 and TRBJ1-1; 8 nucleotides match TRBD1. Unmatched junction bases numbered 4, after V lost 6 bases and J lost 1 base. The CDR3 totals 14 residues. In germline, CDR1 is SGHNT, CDR2 YENEEA. CDR3 protein: CASSAGGKNTEAFF. In DNA form, the CDR3 reads TGTGCCAGCAGTGCAGGGGGCAAGAACACTGAAGCTTTCTTT. The full variable domain, in which reference TRBV11-3 and TRBJ1-1 provide the parts outside the CDR3, is EAGVVQSPRYKIIEKKQPVAFWCNPISGHNTLYWYLQNLGQGPELLIRYENEEAVDDSQLPKDRFSAERLKGVDSTLKIQPAELGDSAVYLCASSAGGKNTEAFFGQGTRLTVV.

The CDR3 loop reads CASSDSRGALNYGYTF. Here the CDR3 DNA reads TGTGCCAGCAGTGATTCGCGGGGCGCCCTAAACTATGGCTACACCTTC. The gene calls are TRBV2 and TRBJ1-2, with D perhaps TRBD1 (5 bases). The CDR3 has 16 residues. Trimming left V 3 bases short and J 2 bases short, with 16 bases between. From germline, CDR1 is SNHLY and CDR2 FYNNEI.

This clone was found a few times. The V and J genes are TRBV9 and TRBJ1-2, with a tentative D call TRBD1 (5 bases). The length of the CDR3 is 16 residues. V gave up 4 bases and J gave up 4 bases, with 20 bases separating them. Germline CDR1 is SGDLS and CDR2 is YYNGEE. This chain's CDR3 is CASSLRALGGSYGYTF. CDR3 DNA: TGTGCCAGCAGCTTAAGGGCCCTGGGGGGTAGCTATGGCTACACCTTC.

The chain links TRBV28 to TRBJ2-6; the D gene could be TRBD1 or TRBD2 (5 bases each). Germline loops: CDR1 MDHEN, CDR2 SYDVKM. CDR3 size: 16 residues. V was trimmed by 3 bases and J by 0 bases, leaving 9 bases between them. The CDR3 loop is CASSLYGASGANVLTF. CDR3 coding DNA: TGTGCCAGCAGTTTGTACGGGGCCTCTGGGGCCAACGTCCTGACTTTC.

The V call is TRBV9, the J call TRBJ2-1; 12 nucleotides match TRBD2. Germline V gene lookup returns CDR1 SGDLS and CDR2 YYNGEE. Germline trimming cut 5 bases from V and 13 bases from J; bases unmatched to any gene: 7. This CDR3 region has 13 residues. The CDR3 DNA reads TGTGCCAGCAGTGCGGGACTAGCGGGCCCCCAGTTCTTC. It specifies CASSAGLAGPQFF.

The chain employs TRBV4-1 and TRBJ2-5; D uncertain. CDR3 length equals 15 residues. Trimming shortened V by 0 bases and J by 1 base, and 9 bases separated the two germline ends. Germline CDR1 MGHRA, CDR2 YSYEKL. CDR3 in amino acids: CASSQDGRLQETQYF. In DNA, the CDR3 is TGCGCCAGCAGCCAAGATGGGCGACTCCAAGAGACCCAGTACTTC.

The V gene is TRBV19, the J gene TRBJ1-1, with D unresolved. This CDR3 has 12 amino acids. The germline CDR1 and CDR2 sequences are LNHDA and SQIVND (reference sequence). The V gene lost 5 bases and the J gene lost 7 bases, with 11 bases spanning the gap. In DNA form, the CDR3 reads TGTGCCAGTAGTGCTTACCGTAATGAAGCTTTCTTT. Its translation is CASSAYRNEAFF.

This clone was seen a few times. The V gene is TRBV10-3, the J gene TRBJ1-1; D gene uncertain. The germline V gene encodes CDR1 ENHRY and CDR2 SYGVKD. This CDR3 has 13 amino acids. Trimming pared 9 bases from V and 0 bases from J, leaving 11 bases between. The CDR3 spells CAILDHLNTEAFF. The CDR3 DNA follows: TGTGCCATTTTAGACCACCTGAACACTGAAGCTTTCTTT.

V and J are TRBV28 and TRBJ2-7, with a tentative D call TRBD2 (5 bases). From germline, CDR1 is MDHEN and CDR2 SYDVKM. The CDR3 loop spans 13 amino acids. Deletions cut 6 bases from V and 3 bases from J, with 12 bases between. The CDR3 coding sequence is TGTGCCAGCAGCACTCCGGAGGTCTACGAGCAGTACTTC. It translates to CASSTPEVYEQYF.

The chain combines TRBV5-1 with TRBJ2-7, with D tentatively TRBD1 or TRBD2 (5 bases each). CDR1 and CDR2 (germline): SGHRS, YFSETQ. The length of the CDR3 is 13 residues. V was trimmed by 7 bases and J by 2 bases, leaving 13 bases between them. This chain's CDR3 is CASRDEYAYEQYF. DNA for the CDR3: TGCGCCAGCCGGGACGAATACGCCTACGAGCAGTACTTC. The full variable domain, its missing parts supplied by reference TRBV5-1 and TRBJ2-7, is KAGVTQTPRYLIKTRGQQVTLSCSPISGHRSVSWYQQTPGQGLQFLFEYFSETQRNKGNFPGRFSGRQFSNSRSEMNVSTLELGDSALYLCASRDEYAYEQYFGPGTRLTVT.

This clone was seen a few times. The CDR3 loop is CASSFGPGTGNTIYF. The CDR3 DNA is TGCGCCAGCAGCTTTGGACCGGGGACTGGAAACACCATATATTTT. The rearrangement uses TRBV5-1 and TRBJ1-3; D gene ambiguous. CDR3 length equals 15 residues. CDR1 is SGHRS, CDR2 YFSETQ, per germline. The germline V and J ends were trimmed by 2 bases and 2 bases, with 11 bases remaining between them.

This chain uses TRBV5-6 with TRBJ1-2; tentative D call: TRBD1 (6 bases). The CDR3 sequence is 15 residues long. The ends were cut back, 5 bases at V and 3 bases at J, with 17 bases in the middle. Germline V lookup: CDR1 SGHDT, CDR2 YYEEEE. CDR3 in DNA: TGTGCCAGCAGGTTCCTTGGGGCAGGGGACTATGGCTACACCTTC. Amino acids: CASRFLGAGDYGYTF.

This chain connects TRBV28 to TRBJ2-1; D ambiguous. CDR3 length equals 12 residues. V dropped 5 bases and J dropped 2 bases, with 4 bases sitting between them. The germline gives CDR1 MDHEN, CDR2 SYDVKM. CDR3 bases: TGTGCCAGCAGTACGGCCTACAATGAGCAGTTCTTC. Residues: CASSTAYNEQFF.

This clone ranks as medium-sized (0.01 to 0.1%). This chain joins TRBV6-1 and TRBJ2-7, with 8 bases that match TRBD2. CDR3 length: 13 residues. V lost 6 bases and J lost 3; bases outside the gene matches: 4. Per the germline V gene, CDR1 is MNHNS and CDR2 is SASEGT. DNA for the CDR3: TGTGCCAGCAGGGCGGGGGGTCGCTACGAGCAGTACTTC. Translating it yields CASRAGGRYEQYF.

The chain recombines TRBV5-1 with TRBJ1-5, with 9 positions matching TRBD1. The CDR3 has 14 residues. Germline CDR1 is SGHRS and CDR2 is YFSETQ. With 4 bases clipped from V and 1 base from J, the junction kept 0 bases outside the gene matches. CDR3 DNA sequence: TGCGCCAGCAGCACAGGGGGCAGCAATCAGCCCCAGCATTTT. Protein sequence: CASSTGGSNQPQHF.

The chain couples TRBV19 to TRBJ1-1; 9 positions match TRBD1. V dropped 6 bases and J dropped 4; count of bases not matched to a gene: 9. CDR3 length: 15 amino acids. CDR1 LNHDA and CDR2 SQIVND come from the germline V gene (reference sequence). The CDR3 region has the DNA TGTGCCAGTAGCGTAGGTGACAGGGGGAGCACTGAAGCTTTCTTT. This encodes CASSVGDRGSTEAFF.

The V and J genes are TRBV7-6 and TRBJ2-1; D is unclear. The CDR3 covers 15 residues. V was clipped by 1 base and J by 0 bases, with 7 bases between them. CDR1 and CDR2 (germline): SGHVS, FNYEAQ. The CDR3 DNA reads as TGTGCCAGCAGCTTAGGACCGAGCTCCTACAATGAGCAGTTCTTC. Translated: CASSLGPSSYNEQFF.